What follows are 24 T cell receptor beta chains derived from one specimen sequenced in a study of shared clonotypes between healthy human individuals. Here immunoSEQ multiplex PCR was the method, and the copy in TCRdb shows in-frame clones only, minus some. The table shows about 690,000 clones, with about 92% occurring only once. The sample consisted of memory CD8+ T cells from PBMCs. The subset was: CD45RO+ cells pooled with CCR7-negative TemRA cells. These receptors were collected from a young man in good health. Some clones in this sample may be carry-over from other donors' samples.

CDR3 in amino acids: CASSRPGGSYNEQFF. CDR3 DNA: TGTGCCAGCAGCCGGCCCGGGGGTTCCTACAATGAGCAGTTCTTC. J is TRBJ2-1 and V is TRBV4-2; D might be TRBD2 (6 bases). The V and J ends lost 4 bases and 1 base respectively, with 11 bases between them. The germline V gene encodes CDR1 LGHNA and CDR2 YNFKEQ. CDR3 length: 15 residues.

This clone was counted ten times or more. The rearrangement uses TRBV10-1 and TRBJ1-5, with 8 bases matching TRBD1. The V segment lost 2 bases and the J segment 0 bases; nucleotides outside the gene matches: 15. This CDR3 is 20 amino acids long. CDR1 WNHNN and CDR2 SYGVQD come from the germline V gene (reference sequence). The CDR3 coding sequence is TGCGCCAGCAGTGAGAGCGAGGGGGGGACAGGAAAAGATAGCAATCAGCCCCAGCATTTT. This encodes CASSESEGGTGKDSNQPQHF.

V usage is TRBV6-5 and J usage is TRBJ2-3; D unresolved. V lost 6 bases and J 0 bases, leaving 7 bases between the germline ends. CDR3 size: 13 residues. Germline CDR1 MNHEY, CDR2 SVGAGI. The DNA of the CDR3 is TGTGCCAGCAGAAGTGCTAGCACAGATACGCAGTATTTT. Amino acid sequence: CASRSASTDTQYF.

This rearrangement joins TRBV6-5 to TRBJ1-1, with D perhaps TRBD1 (6 bases). The CDR3 is 14 residues long. Between the trimmed V and J ends, which lost 6 bases and 5 bases, there was a span of 16 bases. Per germline, CDR1 MNHEY and CDR2 SVGAGI. In nucleotides, the CDR3 is TGTGCCAGCAGACCGAACCCAGGGGTAACTGAAGCTTTCTTT. As protein: CASRPNPGVTEAFF.

V usage is TRBV12-5 and J usage is TRBJ2-2; TRBD2 matches at 10 bases. CDR3 length equals 15 residues. Trimming took 4 bases from V and 6 from J; bases not matched to a gene: 5. The germline V gene has CDR1 LGHNT and CDR2 FRNRAP. CDR3: CASGSLAGEAGELFF. DNA of the CDR3: TGTGCTAGTGGTTCTCTAGCGGGAGAGGCCGGGGAGCTGTTTTTT.

The V gene is TRBV15, the J gene TRBJ1-4, with D perhaps matching TRBD1 (5 bases). From germline, CDR1 is LNHNV and CDR2 YYDKDF (reference sequence). V was pared by 6 bases and J by 0 bases, with 8 bases between. The CDR3 contains 14 residues. This CDR3 is CATRKTATNEKLFF. The CDR3 bases are TGTGCCACCAGGAAGACAGCAACTAATGAAAAACTGTTTTTT.

The chain joins TRBV21-1 to TRBJ2-1; TRBD2, the table's D call, was not compared with the DNA. TRBV21-1 is assigned pseudogene status. The CDR3 runs 18 residues. The CDR3 reads CASSKTELAGECYNEQFF. CDR3 nucleotides: TGTGCCAGCAGCAAAACGGAACTAGCGGGAGAGTGCTACAATGAGCAGTTCTTC.

The rearrangement links TRBV10-3 to TRBJ1-5, with D uncertain. CDR3 length: 14 residues. CDR1 and CDR2 from the germline V gene are ENHRY and SYGVKD. V shed 10 bases and J shed 4 bases, with 17 bases lying between them. CDR3 residues: CASHATGSNQPQHF. CDR3 in DNA: TGTGCCAGCCATGCCACGGGATCAAATCAGCCCCAGCATTTT.

This clone was counted a few times. This chain links TRBV27 with TRBJ1-1, with D perhaps TRBD1 (5 bases). The CDR3 consists of 15 residues. Germline CDR1 and CDR2: MNHEY and SMNVEV (reference sequence). V was shortened by 2 bases and J by 3 bases, with 13 bases between the two germline ends. DNA of the CDR3: TGTGCCAGCAGTTTAAAAAGACCAGGGTACACTGAAGCTTTCTTT. Translation: CASSLKRPGYTEAFF.

The rearrangement uses TRBV13 and TRBJ2-7; 12 bases map to TRBD1. V dropped 4 bases and J dropped 3; count of bases not matched to a gene: 28. CDR1 is PRHDT, CDR2 FYEKMQ, per germline (reference sequence). This CDR3 spans 23 amino acids. Here the CDR3 DNA reads TGTGCCAGCAGCTCAAAGTCGAAGTGGGACAGGGGGCGGCCCTCCGAGGTCTACTACGAGCAGTACTTC. It yields the protein CASSSKSKWDRGRPSEVYYEQYF.

The chain links TRBV30 to TRBJ2-2; the D gene is possibly TRBD1 (6 bases). The germline V gene has CDR1 GTSNPN and CDR2 SVGIG (reference sequence). Between the trimmed V and J ends, which lost 5 bases and 6 bases, there was a span of 7 bases. The CDR3 is 11 residues long. The CDR3 protein is CAWAGAGELFF. The CDR3 coding sequence is TGTGCCTGGGCAGGGGCCGGGGAGCTGTTTTTT.

J is TRBJ2-1 and V is TRBV5-8; 10 positions agree with TRBD2. The germline CDR1 and CDR2 sequences are SGHTS and YDEGEE. J gave up 9 bases and V 1 base, and 7 bases lay outside the gene matches. The CDR3 runs to 15 residues. The CDR3 here is CASSLIASGRGEQFF. DNA of the CDR3: TGTGCCAGCAGCTTGATCGCTAGCGGGAGAGGTGAGCAGTTCTTC.

The chain couples TRBV10-3 to TRBJ2-7; TRBD1 matches at 8 bases. CDR3 length: 15 residues. The J segment lost 9 bases and the V segment lost 2 bases, leaving 12 bases of the junction unmatched. Germline V gene data show CDR1 as ENHRY and CDR2 as SYGVKD. The CDR3 sequence is CAISEGGQVAFAQYF. The DNA of the CDR3 is TGTGCCATCAGTGAGGGGGGACAGGTCGCCTTTGCGCAGTACTTC.

The chain joins TRBV28 to TRBJ1-2; no clear D. The CDR3 sequence is 16 residues long. Germline V gene data show CDR1 as MDHEN and CDR2 as SYDVKM. V was clipped by 2 bases and J by 5 bases, with 18 bases between them. The CDR3 DNA is TGTGCCAGCAGTTTAAGCGGACCAATCTTCGGGTATGGCTACACCTTC. Protein product: CASSLSGPIFGYGYTF.

The chain links TRBV27 to TRBJ2-7; no definite D call. The CDR3 spans 16 residues. The germline gives CDR1 MNHEY, CDR2 SMNVEV (reference sequence). V was cut by 6 bases and J by 1 base, with 19 bases left in between. This CDR3 is CASSQMFVDGSYEQYF. The CDR3 coding sequence is TGTGCCAGCAGCCAAATGTTTGTGGACGGGTCCTACGAGCAGTACTTC.

The chain combines TRBV18 with TRBJ1-1; possible D gene TRBD1, 5 bases. The CDR3 length is 17 residues. V was shortened by 3 bases and J by 1 base, with 18 bases between the two germline ends. Germline V gene lookup returns CDR1 KGHSH and CDR2 LQKENI. The CDR3 nucleotides read TGTGCCAGCTCACCCTACCCCACAGGTTGGGGGAACACTGAAGCTTTCTTT. This sequence encodes CASSPYPTGWGNTEAFF.

The chain employs TRBV28 and TRBJ2-7; TRBD2 is a possible D gene (6 bases). The CDR3 runs to 14 residues. Germline CDR1 MDHEN, CDR2 SYDVKM. V dropped 10 bases and J dropped 3 bases, with 19 bases sitting between them. The CDR3 DNA reads as TGTGCCACCTCTGGGGACTTCGTAGTCTACGAGCAGTACTTC. This sequence encodes CATSGDFVVYEQYF.

The rearrangement joins TRBV5-6 to TRBJ2-1, with 10 bases identical to TRBD2. This CDR3 contains 15 residues. From germline, CDR1 is SGHDT and CDR2 YYEEEE. The V and J ends lost 0 bases and 6 bases, in that order; junction bases with no gene match: 3. In DNA form, the CDR3 reads TGTGCCAGCAGCTTGGGGACTAGCGGTTTCAATGAGCAGTTCTTC. It specifies CASSLGTSGFNEQFF.

CDR3 amino acids: CASSFTDRDYEQYF. CDR3 coding DNA: TGTGCCAGCAGTTTCACAGACAGAGACTACGAGCAGTACTTC. The chain couples TRBV27 to TRBJ2-7; TRBD1 is a possible D gene (5 bases). Germline V gene data show CDR1 as MNHEY and CDR2 as SMNVEV (reference sequence). V was clipped by 3 bases and J by 3 bases, with 12 bases between them. The CDR3 sequence is 14 residues long.

This sequence joins TRBV4-1 and TRBJ2-7; perhaps D is TRBD1 or TRBD2 (5 bases each). This CDR3 contains 14 residues. Germline V gene sequence: CDR1 MGHRA, CDR2 YSYEKL. Trimming cost V 3 bases and J 3 bases, with 12 bases left between them. CDR3 in DNA: TGCGCCAGCAGCCAGTCCGGGACGGTCTACGAGCAGTACTTC. Its translation: CASSQSGTVYEQYF.

This clone has just one count. The genes are TRBV30 and TRBJ2-3; no clear D gene. The germline V gene has CDR1 GTSNPN and CDR2 SVGIG (reference sequence). V was pared by 3 bases and J by 0 bases, with 10 bases between. CDR3 size: 14 residues. This chain's CDR3 is CAWRQTPSTDTQYF. The CDR3, as DNA: TGTGCCTGGAGACAGACCCCTAGCACAGATACGCAGTATTTT.

The V and J genes are TRBV5-1 and TRBJ1-5; D unclear. Germline-derived CDR1 and CDR2 are SGHRS and YFSETQ. Trimming shortened V by 1 base and J by 0 bases, and 8 bases separated the two germline ends. The CDR3 contains 15 residues. The CDR3 reads CASSLSPDSNQPQHF. Here the CDR3 DNA reads TGCGCCAGCAGCTTGTCCCCCGATAGCAATCAGCCCCAGCATTTT.

CDR3 DNA: TGCGCCAGCAGCCAAACCGGGCACCTCTACGAGCAGTACTTC. This translates into CASSQTGHLYEQYF. The chain is built from TRBV5-1 and TRBJ2-7, with D uncertain. V gave up 4 bases and J gave up 3 bases, with 14 bases separating them. The CDR3 covers 14 residues. Germline-derived CDR1 and CDR2 are SGHRS and YFSETQ.

This chain joins TRBV29-1 and TRBJ2-3; D may be TRBD1 or TRBD2 (6 bases each). Germline assignment: CDR1 SQVTM and CDR2 ANQGSEA. There are 16 residues in the CDR3. With 7 bases removed from V and 2 bases from J, the gap between germline ends came to 22 bases. The CDR3 here is CSASGGPGHPTDTQYF. The CDR3, as DNA: TGCAGCGCTAGTGGGGGGCCGGGACACCCCACAGATACGCAGTATTTT.